This T cell receptor (beta chain) was sequenced in a study of vaccination effects on CD4 cells after COVID-19. The sample holds a few counts of this clone. Its matching antigen is unknown. One junction end disagrees with the germline gene, perhaps due to a read error. This CDR3 has 14 amino acids. Germline-derived CDR1 and CDR2 are SSHAT and FNYEAQ (reference sequence). Some clones are missing from TCRdb's copy, which holds only in-frame ones; the method was immunoSEQ multiplex PCR. The table has 25,000 to 35,000 clones, under 80% seen once. Ahead of sequencing, the ViraFEST assay grew antigen-specific CD4+ T cells using viral peptide pools. CD4+ T cells were isolated after around 9 days of culture. A positive SARS-CoV-2 PCR test fell between March and December 2020.

This TCR came from a human donor who had a prior SARS-CoV-2 infection. The rearrangement joins TRBV7-7 to TRBJ2-5, with 8 nucleotides matching TRBD1. Here the sequenced sample was CD4+ T cells from PBMCs cultured with a peptide pool, taken before COVID-19 vaccination. As DNA, the CDR3 is TGTGCTAGCAGCTTAGGGACAGGCCAAGAGACCCAGTACTTC. It is translated as CASSLGTGQETQYF.